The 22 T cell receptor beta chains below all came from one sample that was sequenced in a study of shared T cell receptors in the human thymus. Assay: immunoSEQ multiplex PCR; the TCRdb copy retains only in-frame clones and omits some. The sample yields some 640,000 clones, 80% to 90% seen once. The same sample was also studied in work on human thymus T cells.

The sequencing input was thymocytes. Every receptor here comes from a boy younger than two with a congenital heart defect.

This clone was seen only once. The CDR3 sequence is CASSPRQGPRNTEAFF. The CDR3 nucleotides are TGCGCCAGCAGCCCCCGACAGGGGCCGAGGAACACTGAAGCTTTCTTT. V and J are TRBV5-1 and TRBJ1-1; 8 bases match TRBD1. V lost 4 bases and J lost 1; bases outside the gene matches: 9. The germline gives CDR1 SGHRS, CDR2 YFSETQ. This CDR3 has 16 amino acids. Full variable domain (missing parts from reference TRBV5-1 and TRBJ1-1): KAGVTQTPRYLIKTRGQQVTLSCSPISGHRSVSWYQQTPGQGLQFLFEYFSETQRNKGNFPGRFSGRQFSNSRSEMNVSTLELGDSALYLCASSPRQGPRNTEAFFGQGTRLTVV.

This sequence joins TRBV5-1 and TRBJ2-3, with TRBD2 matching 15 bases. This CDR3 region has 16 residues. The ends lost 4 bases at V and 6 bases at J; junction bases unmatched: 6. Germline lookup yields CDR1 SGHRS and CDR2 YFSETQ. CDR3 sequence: CASSRGLAGGEDTQYF. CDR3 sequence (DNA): TGCGCCAGCAGCAGGGGACTAGCGGGAGGTGAGGATACGCAGTATTTT.

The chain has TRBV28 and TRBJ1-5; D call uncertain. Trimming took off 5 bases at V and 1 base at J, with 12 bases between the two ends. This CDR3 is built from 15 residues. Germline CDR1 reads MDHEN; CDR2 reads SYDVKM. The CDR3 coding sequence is TGTGCCAGCAGTCCACGAAGAGAGAGCAATCAGCCCCAGCATTTT. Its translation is CASSPRRESNQPQHF. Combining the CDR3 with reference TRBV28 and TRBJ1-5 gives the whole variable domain DVKVTQSSRYLVKRTGEKVFLECVQDMDHENMFWYRQDPGLGLRLIYFSYDVKMKEKGDIPEGYSVSREKKERFSLILESASTNQTSMYLCASSPRRESNQPQHFGDGTRLSIL.

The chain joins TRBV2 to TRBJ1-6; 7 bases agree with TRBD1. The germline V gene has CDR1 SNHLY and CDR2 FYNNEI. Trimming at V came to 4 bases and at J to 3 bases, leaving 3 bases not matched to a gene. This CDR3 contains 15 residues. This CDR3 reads CASSVGQVYNSPLHF. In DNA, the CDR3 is TGTGCCAGCAGTGTAGGACAGGTCTATAATTCACCCCTCCACTTT. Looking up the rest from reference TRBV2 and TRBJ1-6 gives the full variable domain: EPEVTQTPSHQVTQMGQEVILRCVPISNHLYFYWYRQILGQKVEFLVSFYNNEISEKSEIFDDQFSVERPDGSNFTLKIRSTKLEDSAMYFCASSVGQVYNSPLHFGNGTRLTVT.

The CDR3 loop reads CASSILTGTNGEQYF. In DNA form, the CDR3 reads TGTGCCAGCAGTATCTTGACCGGGACTAACGGCGAGCAGTACTTC. The V gene is TRBV27, the J gene TRBJ2-7; 7 bases agree with TRBD2. The CDR3 is 15 amino acids. V shed 5 bases and J 6 bases; nucleotides not matched to a gene: 13. The V gene's germline CDR1 is MNHEY and CDR2 SMNVEV (reference sequence).

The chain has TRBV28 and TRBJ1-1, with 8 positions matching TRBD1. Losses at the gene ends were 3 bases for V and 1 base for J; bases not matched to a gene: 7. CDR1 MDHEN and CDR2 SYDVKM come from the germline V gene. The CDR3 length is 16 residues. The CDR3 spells CASSFSLQGENTEAFF. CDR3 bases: TGTGCCAGCAGTTTCTCCCTACAGGGGGAGAACACTGAAGCTTTCTTT.

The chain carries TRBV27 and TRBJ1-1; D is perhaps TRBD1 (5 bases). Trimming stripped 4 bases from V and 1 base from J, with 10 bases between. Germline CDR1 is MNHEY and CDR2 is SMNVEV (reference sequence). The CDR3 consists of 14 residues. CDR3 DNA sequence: TGTGCCAGCAGTTCTACAACAGGGAACACTGAAGCTTTCTTT. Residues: CASSSTTGNTEAFF.

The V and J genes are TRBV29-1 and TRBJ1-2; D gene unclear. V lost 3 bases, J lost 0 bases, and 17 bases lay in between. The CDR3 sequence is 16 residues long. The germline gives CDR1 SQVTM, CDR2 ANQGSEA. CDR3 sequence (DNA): TGCAGCGTTGAGGGGAGGCCCGATATCCCTAACTATGGCTACACCTTC. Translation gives CSVEGRPDIPNYGYTF.

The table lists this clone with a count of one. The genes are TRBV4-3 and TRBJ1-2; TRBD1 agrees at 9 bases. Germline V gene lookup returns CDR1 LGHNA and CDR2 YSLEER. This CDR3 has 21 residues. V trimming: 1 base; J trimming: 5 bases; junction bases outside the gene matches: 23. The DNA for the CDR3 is TGCGCCAGCAGCCAAGTACGAACCGGGACAGGGATCGCTGGCTGGGAGTATGGCTACACCTTC. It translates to CASSQVRTGTGIAGWEYGYTF.

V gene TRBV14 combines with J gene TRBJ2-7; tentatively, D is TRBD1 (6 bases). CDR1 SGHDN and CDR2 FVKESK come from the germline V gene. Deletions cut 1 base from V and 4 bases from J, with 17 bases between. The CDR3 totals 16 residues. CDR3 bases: TGTGCCAGCAGCCAAGGTGATAGGACAGACTATTACGAGCAGTACTTC. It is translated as CASSQGDRTDYYEQYF. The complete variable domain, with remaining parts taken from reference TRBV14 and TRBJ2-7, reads EAGVTQFPSHSVIEKGQTVTLRCDPISGHDNLYWYRRVMGKEIKFLLHFVKESKQDESGMPNNRFLAERTGGTYSTLKVQPAELEDSGVYFCASSQGDRTDYYEQYFGPGTRLTVT.

CDR3 amino acids: CASSLDRVGEQTYEQYF. The CDR3 DNA is TGTGCCAGCAGCTTGGACCGGGTCGGAGAGCAGACCTACGAGCAGTACTTC. The rearrangement uses TRBV5-5 and TRBJ2-7; D is undetermined. Germline V gene data show CDR1 as SGHKS and CDR2 as YYEKEE (reference sequence). The ends were cut back, 0 bases at V and 2 bases at J, with 18 bases in the middle. This CDR3 is built from 17 residues.

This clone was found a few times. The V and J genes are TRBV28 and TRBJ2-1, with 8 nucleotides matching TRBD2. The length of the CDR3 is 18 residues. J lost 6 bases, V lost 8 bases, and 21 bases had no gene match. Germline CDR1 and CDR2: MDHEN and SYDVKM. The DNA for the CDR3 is TGTGCCAGCGGCCGACTAGGGGCGGGAGGACTTGAAGGCAATGAGCAGTTCTTC. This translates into CASGRLGAGGLEGNEQFF.

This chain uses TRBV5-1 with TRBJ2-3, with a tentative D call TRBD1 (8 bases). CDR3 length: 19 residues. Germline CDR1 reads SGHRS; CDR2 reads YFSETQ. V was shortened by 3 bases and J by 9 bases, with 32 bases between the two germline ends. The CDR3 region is CASSSYRLYRGVRRETQYF. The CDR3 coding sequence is TGCGCCAGCAGCTCCTATCGCCTTTACAGGGGGGTAAGGCGGGAGACGCAGTATTTT.

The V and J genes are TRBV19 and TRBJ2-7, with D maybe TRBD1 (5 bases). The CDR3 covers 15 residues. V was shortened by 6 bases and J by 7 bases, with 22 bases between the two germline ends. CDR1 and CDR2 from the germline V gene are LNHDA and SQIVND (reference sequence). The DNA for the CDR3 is TGTGCCAGTAGCTCGCAGGGCCGGCCTGGAATGGAGCAGTACTTC. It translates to CASSSQGRPGMEQYF.

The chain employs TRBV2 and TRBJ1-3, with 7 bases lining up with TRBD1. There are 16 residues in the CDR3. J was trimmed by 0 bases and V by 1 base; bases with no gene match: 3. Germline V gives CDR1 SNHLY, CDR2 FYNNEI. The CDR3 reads CASSEGDSASGNTIYF. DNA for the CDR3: TGTGCCAGCAGTGAAGGGGACAGCGCCTCTGGAAACACCATATATTTT.

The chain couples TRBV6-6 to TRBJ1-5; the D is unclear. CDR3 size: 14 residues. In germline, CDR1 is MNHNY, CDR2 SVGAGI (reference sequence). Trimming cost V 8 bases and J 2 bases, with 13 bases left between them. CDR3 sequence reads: CASSGTQGNQPQHF. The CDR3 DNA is TGTGCCAGCTCCGGCACCCAGGGCAATCAGCCCCAGCATTTT.

The CDR3 protein is CASSHGQQNSPLHF. For the CDR3, the DNA is TGTGCCAGCAGCCACGGACAGCAGAATTCACCCCTCCACTTT. The chain couples TRBV14 to TRBJ1-6, with D possibly matching TRBD1 (6 bases). The CDR3 is 14 amino acids. Trimming cost V 3 bases and J 7 bases, with 10 bases left between them. The germline gives CDR1 SGHDN, CDR2 FVKESK.

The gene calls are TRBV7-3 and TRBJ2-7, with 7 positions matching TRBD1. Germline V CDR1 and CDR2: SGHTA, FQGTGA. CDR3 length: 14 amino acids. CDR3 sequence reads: CARNHRDSSYEQYF. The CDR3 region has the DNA TGTGCTAGGAACCACAGGGACAGCTCCTACGAGCAGTACTTC. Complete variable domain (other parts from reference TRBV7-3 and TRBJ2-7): GAGVSQTPSNKVTEKGKYVELRCDPISGHTALYWYRQSLGQGPEFLIYFQGTGAADDSGLPNDRFFAVRPEGSVSTLKIQRTERGDSAVYLCARNHRDSSYEQYFGPGTRLTVT.

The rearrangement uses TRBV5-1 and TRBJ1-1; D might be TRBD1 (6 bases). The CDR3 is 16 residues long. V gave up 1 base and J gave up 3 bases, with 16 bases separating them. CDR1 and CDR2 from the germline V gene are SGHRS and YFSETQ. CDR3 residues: CASSLPSGVGDTEAFF. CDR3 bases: TGCGCCAGCAGCTTGCCTTCAGGGGTCGGGGACACTGAAGCTTTCTTT.

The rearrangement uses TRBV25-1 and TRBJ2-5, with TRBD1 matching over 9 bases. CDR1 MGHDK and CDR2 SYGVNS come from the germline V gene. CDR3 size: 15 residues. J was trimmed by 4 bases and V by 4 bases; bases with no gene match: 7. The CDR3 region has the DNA TGTGCCAGCAGTGGGACAGGGGATGAGCGAGAGACCCAGTACTTC. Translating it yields CASSGTGDERETQYF.

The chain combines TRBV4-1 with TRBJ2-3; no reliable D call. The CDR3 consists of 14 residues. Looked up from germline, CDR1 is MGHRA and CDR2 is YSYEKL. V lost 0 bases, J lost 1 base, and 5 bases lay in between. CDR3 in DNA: TGCGCCAGCAGCCAAGATGAGGGCACAGATACGCAGTATTTT. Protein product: CASSQDEGTDTQYF.

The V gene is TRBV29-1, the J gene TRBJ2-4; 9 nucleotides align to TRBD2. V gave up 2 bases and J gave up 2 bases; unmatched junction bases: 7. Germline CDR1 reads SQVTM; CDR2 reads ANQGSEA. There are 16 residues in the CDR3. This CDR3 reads CSVEYEREVTKNIQYF. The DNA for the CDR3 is TGCAGCGTTGAATACGAGCGGGAGGTGACCAAAAACATTCAGTACTTC.